This TCR beta chain was documented in a study of T cell repertoires in cytomegalovirus infection. Study in general: Public TCR beta signatures were indicative of both CMV infection and a matching HLA type.

This clonotype was seen only a few times. Its cognate antigen is unknown. Via MiXCR, TCRdb re-called the reads, giving one row per CDR3 protein. The sample carries around 500,000 distinct CDR3 sequences, approximately 42% recorded once. The receptor was isolated from a human donor in good health (CMV status not recorded). Some clones in this sample may be carry-over from other donors' samples. The specimen comprised cultured PBMCs, sampled from culture after CMV antigen stimulation.

CDR3 loop: CASSLATGSGYEQYF. The CDR3 bases are TGTGCCAGCAGCTTAGCAACGGGCTCGGGCTACGAGCAGTACTTC. V gene TRBV7-6 combines with J gene TRBJ2-7; D call uncertain. There are 15 residues in the CDR3. V dropped 0 bases and J dropped 3 bases, with 12 bases sitting between them. Per the germline V gene, CDR1 is SGHVS and CDR2 is FNYEAQ.